This paragraph covers one TCR beta chain sequence. Its antigen is undetermined. The data derive from a study of vaccination effects on CD4 cells after COVID-19. Study-level findings and limits: At late timepoints after vaccination, vaccine- and infection-induced clones shrank markedly.

The V and J ends lost 4 bases and 6 bases, in that order; junction bases with no gene match: 7. The CDR3 runs to 15 residues. Germline V gives CDR1 SGHVS, CDR2 FQNEAQ. This table comes from immunoSEQ multiplex PCR, and its TCRdb copy is limited to in-frame clones, with some not included. In the table there are 40,000 to 45,000 clones, 77% of which are singletons. Antigen-specific CD4+ T cells were expanded with viral peptide pools in the ViraFEST assay before sequencing. It was after approximately 11 days of culture that CD4+ T cells were isolated. All vaccine recipients tested negative for nucleocapsid antibodies and had never contracted SARS-CoV-2 infection.

Sequenced here: CD4+ T cells from PBMCs cultured with HCoV-NL63 spike peptides, sampled before COVID-19 vaccination. J is TRBJ2-2 and V is TRBV7-8, with 8 bases identical to TRBD1. The receptor's source is a human donor who received a COVID-19 vaccine. The CDR3 bases are TGTGCCAGCAGCTCCCTGGACAGGGAATCCGGGGAGCTGTTTTTT. This sequence encodes CASSSLDRESGELFF. The full variable domain, with the rest looked up from reference TRBV7-8 and TRBJ2-2, is GAGVSQSPRYKVAKRGQDVALRCDPISGHVSLFWYQQALGQGPEFLTYFQNEAQLDKSGLPSDRFFAERPEGSVSTLKIQRTQQEDSAVYLCASSSLDRESGELFFGEGSRLTVL.